The T cell receptor (beta chain) described here comes from a study of T cells in Graves' hyperthyroidism and ophthalmopathy. CDR1 is SGHTA, CDR2 FQGTGA, per germline. Trimming pared 5 bases from V and 2 bases from J, leaving 17 bases between. The CDR3 covers 16 residues. Template material for amplifying TCR beta CDR3 regions consisted of RNA transcripts. TCR CDR3 underwent first-round RT-PCR with the HTBI primer set. TCRdb passed the multiplex PCR reads through MiXCR, listing each CDR3 protein once. The table has about 480,000 distinct CDR3 sequences, about 20% seen once; the top ten hold less than 65%.

The source material was blood. The V gene is TRBV7-3, the J gene TRBJ2-3; a possible D gene is TRBD2 (6 bases). The sequence came from an older woman with Graves' ophthalmopathy. Here the CDR3 reads CASSPSTSGYTDTQYF. For the CDR3, the DNA is TGTGCCAGCAGCCCCAGTACCAGCGGGTACACAGATACGCAGTATTTT.